This TCR beta chain is drawn from a study of T cells in Graves' hyperthyroidism and ophthalmopathy. Study overall: It was at initial diagnosis, before any treatment, that peripheral blood was collected.

This clonotype was observed many times. Regions amplified from RNA transcripts were the TCR beta CDR3 regions. The HTBI primer set served for first-round RT-PCR of the TCR CDR3. MiXCR, run by TCRdb on the multiplex PCR reads, gives a single entry per CDR3 protein. The sample has some 500,000 distinct CDR3 sequences; about 16% are singletons. The length of the CDR3 is 15 residues. V lost 3 bases and J lost 6; bases outside the gene matches: 11. In germline, CDR1 is SGHDT, CDR2 YYEEEE. This receptor was identified in a woman under 40 with Graves' ophthalmopathy. This chain uses TRBV5-6 with TRBJ2-7, with 8 positions matching TRBD1. The sequencing sample was made of blood. The CDR3 reads CASSSYRGQVGEQYF. The CDR3 coding sequence is TGTGCCAGCAGCTCCTACCGGGGACAGGTGGGCGAGCAGTACTTC.